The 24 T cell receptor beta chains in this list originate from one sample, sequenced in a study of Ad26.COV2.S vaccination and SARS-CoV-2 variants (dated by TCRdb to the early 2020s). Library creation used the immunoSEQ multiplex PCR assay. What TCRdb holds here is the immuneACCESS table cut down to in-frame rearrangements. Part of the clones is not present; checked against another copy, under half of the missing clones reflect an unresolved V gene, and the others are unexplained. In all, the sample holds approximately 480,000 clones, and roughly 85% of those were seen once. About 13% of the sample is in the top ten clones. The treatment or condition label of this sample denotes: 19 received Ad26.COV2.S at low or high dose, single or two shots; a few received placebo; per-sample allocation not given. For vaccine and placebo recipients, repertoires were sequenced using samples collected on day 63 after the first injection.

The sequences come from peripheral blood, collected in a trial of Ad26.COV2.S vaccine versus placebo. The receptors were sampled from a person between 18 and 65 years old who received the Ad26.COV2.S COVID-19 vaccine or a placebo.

The CDR3 DNA reads TGTGCCAGCAGACGGGACAGGGTCAATCAGCCCCAGCATTTT. Translation: CASRRDRVNQPQHF. The rearrangement joins TRBV28 to TRBJ1-5; 9 bases agree with TRBD1. The CDR3 contains 14 residues. Germline CDR1 MDHEN, CDR2 SYDVKM. With V trimmed by 6 bases and J by 3 bases, 3 bases remained unmatched.

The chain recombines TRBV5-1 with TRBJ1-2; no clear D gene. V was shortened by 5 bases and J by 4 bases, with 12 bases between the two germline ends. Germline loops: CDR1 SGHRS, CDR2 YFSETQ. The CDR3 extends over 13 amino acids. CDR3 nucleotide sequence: TGCGCCAGCAGTACCGACCGATTCTATGGCTACACCTTC. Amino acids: CASSTDRFYGYTF.

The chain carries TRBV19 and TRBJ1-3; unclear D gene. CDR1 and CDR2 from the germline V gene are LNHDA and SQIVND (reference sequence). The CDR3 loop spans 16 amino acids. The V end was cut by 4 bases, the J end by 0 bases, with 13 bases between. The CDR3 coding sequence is TGTGCCAGTAGTACCCGGACGCTTACCTCTGGAAACACCATATATTTT. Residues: CASSTRTLTSGNTIYF.

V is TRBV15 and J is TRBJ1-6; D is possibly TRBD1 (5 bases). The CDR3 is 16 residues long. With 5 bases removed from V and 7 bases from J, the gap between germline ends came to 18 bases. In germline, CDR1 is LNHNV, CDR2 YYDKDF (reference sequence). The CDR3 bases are TGTGCCACCAGCCCCCCCCCGGCAGGGCCCAATTCACCCCTCCACTTT. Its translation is CATSPPPAGPNSPLHF.

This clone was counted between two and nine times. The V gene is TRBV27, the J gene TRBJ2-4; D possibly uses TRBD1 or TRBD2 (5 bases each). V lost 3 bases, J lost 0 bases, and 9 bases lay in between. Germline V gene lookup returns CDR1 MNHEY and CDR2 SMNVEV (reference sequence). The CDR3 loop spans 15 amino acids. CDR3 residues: CASSLGPLAKNIQYF. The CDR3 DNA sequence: TGTGCCAGCAGTTTGGGACCTCTAGCCAAAAACATTCAGTACTTC.

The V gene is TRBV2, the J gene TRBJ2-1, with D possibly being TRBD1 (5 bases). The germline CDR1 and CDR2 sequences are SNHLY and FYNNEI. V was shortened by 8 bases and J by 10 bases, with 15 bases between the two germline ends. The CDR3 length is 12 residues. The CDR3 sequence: CASRLGVSEQFF. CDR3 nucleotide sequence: TGTGCCAGCCGTCTAGGGGTCAGCGAGCAGTTCTTC.

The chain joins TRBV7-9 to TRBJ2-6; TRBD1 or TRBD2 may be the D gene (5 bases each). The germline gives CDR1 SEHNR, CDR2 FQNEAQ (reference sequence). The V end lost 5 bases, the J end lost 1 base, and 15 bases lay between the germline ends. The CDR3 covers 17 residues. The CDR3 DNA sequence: TGTGCCAGCAGCCCCCCAGGGCCGGGGTCTGGGGCCAACGTCCTGACTTTC. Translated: CASSPPGPGSGANVLTF.

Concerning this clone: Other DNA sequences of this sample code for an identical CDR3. The CDR3 region has the DNA TGTGCCAGCAGCGGTAATGAGCAGTTCTTC. Translated, it gives CASSGNEQFF. The V and J genes are TRBV9 and TRBJ2-1; D gene unclear. The CDR3 loop spans 10 amino acids. The V end was cut by 3 bases, the J end by 7 bases, with 2 bases between. Germline-derived CDR1 and CDR2 are SGDLS and YYNGEE.

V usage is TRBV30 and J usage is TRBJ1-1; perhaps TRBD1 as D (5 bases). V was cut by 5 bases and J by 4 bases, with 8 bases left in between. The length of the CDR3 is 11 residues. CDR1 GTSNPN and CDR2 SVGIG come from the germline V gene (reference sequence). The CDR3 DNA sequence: TGTGCCTGGGCCGGGGCCACTGAAGCTTTCTTT. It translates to CAWAGATEAFF.

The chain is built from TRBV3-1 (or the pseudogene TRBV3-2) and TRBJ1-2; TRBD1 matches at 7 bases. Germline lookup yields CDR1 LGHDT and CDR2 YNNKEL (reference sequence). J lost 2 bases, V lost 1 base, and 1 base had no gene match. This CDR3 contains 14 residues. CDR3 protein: CASSQGTGNYGYTF. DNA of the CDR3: TGTGCCAGCAGCCAAGGGACAGGAAACTATGGCTACACCTTC.

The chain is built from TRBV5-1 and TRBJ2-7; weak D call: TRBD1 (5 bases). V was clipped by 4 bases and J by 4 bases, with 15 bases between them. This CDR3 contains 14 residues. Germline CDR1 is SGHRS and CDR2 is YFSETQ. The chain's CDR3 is CASSPGSQGYEQYF. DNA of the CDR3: TGCGCCAGCAGCCCCGGGTCCCAGGGATACGAGCAGTACTTC.

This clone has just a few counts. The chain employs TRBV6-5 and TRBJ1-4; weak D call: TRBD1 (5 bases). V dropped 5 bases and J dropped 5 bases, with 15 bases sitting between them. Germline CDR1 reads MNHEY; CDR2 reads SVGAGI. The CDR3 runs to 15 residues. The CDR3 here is CASSPGDLRNEKLFF. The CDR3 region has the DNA TGTGCCAGCAGTCCCGGGGACCTTAGGAATGAAAAACTGTTTTTT.

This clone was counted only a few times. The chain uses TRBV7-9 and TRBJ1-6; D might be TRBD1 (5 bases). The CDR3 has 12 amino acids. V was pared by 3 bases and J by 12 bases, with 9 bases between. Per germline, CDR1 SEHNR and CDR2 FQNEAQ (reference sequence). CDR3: CASSLAGEPLHF. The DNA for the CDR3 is TGTGCCAGCAGCTTGGCGGGGGAACCCCTCCACTTT.

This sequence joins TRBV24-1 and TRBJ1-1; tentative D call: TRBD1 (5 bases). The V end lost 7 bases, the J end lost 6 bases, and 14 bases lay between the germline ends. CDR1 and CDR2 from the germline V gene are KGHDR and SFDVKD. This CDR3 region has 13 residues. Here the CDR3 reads CATRGGGVSEAFF. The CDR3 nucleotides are TGTGCCACCAGGGGGGGTGGAGTATCTGAAGCTTTCTTT.

The CDR3 here is CASSLGNTGSKDEQFF. The CDR3 nucleotides read TGCGCCAGCAGCTTGGGGAACACGGGATCAAAAGATGAGCAGTTCTTC. This chain links TRBV5-1 with TRBJ2-1, with D possibly being TRBD2 (5 bases). The CDR3 is 16 amino acids. V dropped 0 bases and J dropped 8 bases, with 18 bases sitting between them. Germline CDR1 SGHRS, CDR2 YFSETQ.

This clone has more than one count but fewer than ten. CDR3 nucleotide sequence: TGTGCCAGCAACCGGGACAGAGTGAACACTGAAGCTTTCTTT. This sequence encodes CASNRDRVNTEAFF. V is TRBV7-8 and J is TRBJ1-1; 7 nucleotides line up with TRBD1. Trimming cost V 7 bases and J 0 bases; bases outside gene matches: 5. The CDR3 consists of 14 residues. Germline V gives CDR1 SGHVS, CDR2 FQNEAQ.

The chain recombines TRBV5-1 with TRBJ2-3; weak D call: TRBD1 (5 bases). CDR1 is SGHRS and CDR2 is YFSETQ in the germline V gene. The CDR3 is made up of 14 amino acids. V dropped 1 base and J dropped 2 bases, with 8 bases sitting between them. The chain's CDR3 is CASSLPDNTDTQYF. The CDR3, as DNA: TGCGCCAGCAGCTTGCCGGACAACACAGATACGCAGTATTTT.

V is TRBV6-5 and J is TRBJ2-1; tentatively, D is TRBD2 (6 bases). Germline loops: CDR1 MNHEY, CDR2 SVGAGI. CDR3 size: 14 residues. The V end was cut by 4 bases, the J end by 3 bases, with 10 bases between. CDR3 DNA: TGTGCCAGCAGTTTCGGGGGAGTCTACAATGAGCAGTTCTTC. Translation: CASSFGGVYNEQFF.

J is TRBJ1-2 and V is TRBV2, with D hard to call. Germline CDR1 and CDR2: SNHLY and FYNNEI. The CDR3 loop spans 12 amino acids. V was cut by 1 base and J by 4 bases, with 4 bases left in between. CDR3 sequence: CASSEDLYGYTF. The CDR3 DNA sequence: TGTGCCAGCAGTGAAGATCTCTATGGCTACACCTTC.

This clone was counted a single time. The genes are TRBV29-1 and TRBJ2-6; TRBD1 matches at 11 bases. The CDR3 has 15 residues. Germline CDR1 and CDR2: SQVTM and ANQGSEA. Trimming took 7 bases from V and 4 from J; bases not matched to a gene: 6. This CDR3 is CSAGTGGIGANVLTF. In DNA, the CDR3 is TGCAGCGCCGGGACAGGGGGAATCGGGGCCAACGTCCTGACTTTC.

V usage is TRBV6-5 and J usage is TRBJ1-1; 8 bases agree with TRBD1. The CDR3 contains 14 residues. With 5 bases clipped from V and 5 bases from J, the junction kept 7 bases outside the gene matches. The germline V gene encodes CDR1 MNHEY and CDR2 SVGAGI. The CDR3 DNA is TGTGCCAGCAGTATGGACAGGGTGAGGACTGAAGCTTTCTTT. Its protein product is CASSMDRVRTEAFF.

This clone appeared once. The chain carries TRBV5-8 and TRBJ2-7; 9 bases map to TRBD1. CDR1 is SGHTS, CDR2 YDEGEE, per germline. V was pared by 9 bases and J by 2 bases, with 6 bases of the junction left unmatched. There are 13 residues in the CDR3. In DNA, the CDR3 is TGTGCCACAAGGGGGACAGGGACCTACGAGCAGTACTTC. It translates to CATRGTGTYEQYF.

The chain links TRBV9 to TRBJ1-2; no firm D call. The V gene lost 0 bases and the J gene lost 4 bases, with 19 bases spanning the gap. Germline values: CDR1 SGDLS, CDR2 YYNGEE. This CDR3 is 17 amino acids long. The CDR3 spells CASSVGVSLQPFYGYTF. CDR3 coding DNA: TGTGCCAGCAGCGTAGGCGTCAGTCTACAACCCTTCTATGGCTACACCTTC.

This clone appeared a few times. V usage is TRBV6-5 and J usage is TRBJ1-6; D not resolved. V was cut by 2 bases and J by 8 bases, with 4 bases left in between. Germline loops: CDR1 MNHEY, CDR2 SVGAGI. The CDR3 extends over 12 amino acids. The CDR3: CASSYRDSPLHF. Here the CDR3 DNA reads TGTGCCAGCAGTTACAGAGATTCACCCCTCCACTTT.